This T cell receptor (beta chain) was observed in a study of T cells in Graves' hyperthyroidism and ophthalmopathy. There were TCR beta CDR3 regions amplified from RNA transcripts. The HTBI primer set drove a first-round RT-PCR of the TCR CDR3. One entry per CDR3 protein, called by TCRdb with MiXCR from the multiplex PCR reads. The sample comprises over 700,000 distinct CDR3 sequences, 18% of which are singletons, and approximately 15% rests with the top ten. The V gene lost 7 bases and the J gene lost 1 base, with 13 bases spanning the gap. The germline gives CDR1 SQVTM, CDR2 ANQGSEA. The CDR3 is 13 amino acids.

This receptor was taken from a woman aged 50 to 65 with Graves' hyperthyroidism that later progressed to Graves' ophthalmopathy. Sequenced sample: blood. The V gene is TRBV29-1, the J gene TRBJ1-1, with D tentatively TRBD1 (5 bases). In nucleotides, the CDR3 is TGCAGCGCCCGAGACAGACCGAACACTGAAGCTTTCTTT. Translated: CSARDRPNTEAFF.